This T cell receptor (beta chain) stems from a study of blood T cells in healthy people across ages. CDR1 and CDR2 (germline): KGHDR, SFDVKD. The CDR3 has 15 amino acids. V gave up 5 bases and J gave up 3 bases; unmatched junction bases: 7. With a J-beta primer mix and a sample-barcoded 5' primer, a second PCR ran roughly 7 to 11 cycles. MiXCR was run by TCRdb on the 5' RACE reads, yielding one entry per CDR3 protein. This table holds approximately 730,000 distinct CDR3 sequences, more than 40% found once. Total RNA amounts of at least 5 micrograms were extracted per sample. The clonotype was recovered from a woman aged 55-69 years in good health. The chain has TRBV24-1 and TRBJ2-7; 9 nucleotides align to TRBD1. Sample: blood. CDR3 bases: TGTGCCACCAGTGGCGGACAGGGGAAGATCTACGAGCAGTACTTC. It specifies CATSGGQGKIYEQYF.